Listed below are T cell receptor beta chains from one sample, sequenced in a study of shared clonotypes between healthy human individuals. Assay: immunoSEQ multiplex PCR; the TCRdb copy retains only in-frame clones and omits some. The sample holds about 2 million clones, around 96% seen once. Sequencing used naive CD8+ T cells sorted from blood. These receptors originate from a man between 18 and 35 years old in good health. The CDR3 runs from the conserved cysteine through the conserved F or W.

cdr3_length	v_call	cdr3_aa
14	TRBV28	CASNPGGSPYEQYF
16	TRBV11-2	CASSLDRRGRTDTQYF
15	TRBV4-3	CASSQDPSSYNEQFF
12	TRBV7-2	CASSPGSGEQYF
13	TRBV14	CASSPGSNYGYTF
13	TRBV29-1	CSVGTVSSYEQYF
13	TRBV9	CASSPWDGNTIYF
16	TRBV4-1	CASSPGLAGANYEQYF
16	TRBV7-9	CASSLPDSSSYNEQFF
17	TRBV5-6	CASSLYASGGYSYEQYF
16	TRBV6-1	CASSERGDGINSPLHF
15	TRBV9	CASSPSGLNTGELFF
15	TRBV10-1	CASSEFQGGNTEAFF
15	TRBV2	CASRDGTGGFQPQHF
18	TRBV12-5	CASGLPGLAEIFQETQYF
15	TRBV5-4	CASSTGTGVLYEQYF
19	TRBV4-3	CASSQEWVSNRDAGRIQYF
15	TRBV6-1	CASSETTASVYGYTF
16	TRBV12-5	CARPWASHSSNQPQHF
13	TRBV25-1	CASSVVGYNEQFF
19	TRBV5-1	CASSLLTSGGSSSYNEQFF
14	TRBV11-3	CASSLGRGDYEQYF
15	TRBV4-1	CASSQDPGPNYGYTF
18	TRBV30	CAWSAPGQGELAKNIQYF
15	TRBV5-4	CASSLDVAMNTEAFF
14	TRBV2	CASSGWGLTYEQYF
14	TRBV19	CASMGLWGDQPQHF
17	TRBV27	CASSLLRTEGNTDTQYF
14	TRBV11-2	CASSSPPSGNTIYF
16	TRBV4-1	CASSPKATSPEDTQYF
14	TRBV9	CASSVEGPAYGYTF
13	TRBV27	CASSSGLLYGYTF
18	TRBV28	CASSSWARGNDYTGELFF
12	TRBV9	CASSGTAYEQYF
10	TRBV30	CAWKTDTQYF
17	TRBV2	CASSEEGDSGDTGELFF
17	TRBV7-8	CASSFGLAGVHTGELFF
13	TRBV28	CASSLLWGTEAFF
15	TRBV10-3	CAISEYTSGMDTQYF
17	TRBV7-7	CASSLEEGQLRPVSYTF
14	TRBV27	CASSLDRISYEQYF
14	TRBV6-6	CASSPTGVYNEQFF
15	TRBV25-1	CASSESGVGYNEQFF
15	TRBV7-9	CASSRGAPPTDTQYF
16	TRBV10-3	CAISGISGRDTYEQYF
15	TRBV5-6	CASSLAGDGYNEQFF
15	TRBV29-1	CSAGQGAPAKNIQYF
15	TRBV6-1	CASSDDGNSFYEQYF
16	TRBV7-9	CASSLWGTGVVYEQYF
15	TRBV7-2	CASSLDRDSGNTIYF
16	TRBV5-8	CASSLPWTEGNQPQHF
16	TRBV5-6	CASSLNPGTANEKLFF
13	TRBV19	CASSYRQGYEQYF
13	TRBV27	CASSVDRRYGYTF